The subject of this entry is one T cell receptor beta chain. The data stem from a study of blood T cell repertoires in COVID-19. Study-level background: COVID-19 samples collected from the United States, Italy and Spain covered acute and convalescent phases.

TCRdb keeps only in-frame clones here, not all; method: immunoSEQ multiplex PCR. The sample consists of around 72,000 clones, over 75% of them appearing once. The specimen sequenced was peripheral blood. The source of this sequence is a man between 65 and 80 years old with active or convalescent COVID-19.

Written as DNA, the CDR3 is TGTGCCAGTAGACCGACAGGGAGAAACACCGGGGAGCTGTTTTTT. Translating gives CASRPTGRNTGELFF. This chain links TRBV19 with TRBJ2-2; 7 nucleotides align to TRBD1. J was trimmed by 2 bases and V by 6 bases; bases with no gene match: 6. Germline CDR1 is LNHDA and CDR2 is SQIVND (reference sequence). The CDR3 spans 15 residues.